This T cell receptor beta chain is drawn from a study of blood T cell repertoires in COVID-19. Study overall: Nucleic acid was either cDNA or gDNA, and it came from T cells, B-cell-depleted T cells, or PBMCs.

Recruited during active infection, patients (from Seattle) were subsequently followed longitudinally. Authors' data handling: Reference gene primer amplification yielded estimated nucleated cell counts. The data were produced by immunoSEQ multiplex PCR, yet TCRdb's version contains in-frame clones alone and is incomplete. V and J calls and clone size are those listed in that table; D and trimming were worked out from the DNA. The sample has 150,000 to 200,000 clones; around 84% are singletons. J lost 2 bases, V lost 8 bases, and 5 bases had no gene match. This CDR3 spans 13 amino acids. The germline V gene encodes CDR1 MNHEY and CDR2 SMNVEV (reference sequence).

The clonotype was recovered from a woman aged 65 to 85 with COVID-19, enrolled during active disease. Sequencing input: peripheral blood. This chain joins TRBV27 and TRBJ1-2, with 7 positions matching TRBD1. CDR3 sequence reads: CASALQGNYGYTF. For the CDR3, the DNA is TGTGCCAGCGCCCTACAGGGGAACTATGGCTACACCTTC.